Many counts were recorded for the clone carrying this TCR beta chain. The antigen remains undetermined. V lost 2 bases, J lost 0 bases, and 7 bases lay in between. CDR3 size: 14 residues. Germline CDR1 is MNHEY and CDR2 is SVGAGI. All patients reached thyroid surgery having received no treatment beforehand. The data belong to a study of metastatic and nonmetastatic thyroid tumors. In the study overall: Repertoire comparison spanned blood and tumor or nodule tissue of malignant and benign thyroid patients. Findings of the study overall: Benign nodules reportedly had significantly lower TCR beta diversity than malignant thyroid tumors in blood and tumor.

The authors' processing: The distant-metastasis classifier for papillary thyroid cancer was built from CDR3 differences across clinicopathological groups. TCRdb called clones again from the PCR reads with MiXCR. These V and J calls derive from TCRdb rather than the authors' analysis. The sample lists about 10,000 clones; 12% were seen once. Input material: blood. This receptor was obtained from a female donor with papillary thyroid cancer or a benign thyroid nodule (not recorded which). Some clones in this sample may be carry-over from other donors' samples. The gene calls are TRBV6-5 and TRBJ1-1; D perhaps matches TRBD1 (6 bases). This chain's CDR3 is CASSYGQLNTEAFF. The CDR3 nucleotides read TGTGCCAGCAGTTACGGACAGTTGAACACTGAAGCTTTCTTT.